Listed below are T cell receptor beta chains from one sample, sequenced in a study of CD8 T cells in ankylosing spondylitis. Via MiXCR, TCRdb re-called the 5' RACE reads, giving one row per CDR3 protein. The data hold more than 150,000 distinct CDR3 sequences, with around a sixth observed a single time. Input material: blood, either unsorted or a sorted T cell fraction (not recorded which). Receptor source: a male donor aged 5-29 years with ankylosing spondylitis or in good health (not recorded which). Each CDR3 is given with its conserved first and last residue. D genes are given only for firm matches. The size of a clone is reported for some rows only, either as once, few or many, or as a class for expanded clones.

d_gene: TRBD2; abundance: many; v_gene: TRBV3-1; j_gene: TRBJ2-1; CDR3aa: CASSQDLASGGNEQFF; CDR3nt: TGTGCCAGCAGCCAAGATCTGGCTAGCGGGGGCAATGAGCAGTTCTTC
d_gene: .; abundance: many; v_gene: TRBV7-8; j_gene: TRBJ1-6; CDR3aa: CASSFQQGVNSPLHF; CDR3nt: TGTGCCAGCAGCTTCCAACAGGGAGTCAATTCACCCCTCCACTTT
d_gene: TRBD2; abundance: many; v_gene: TRBV12-3/TRBV12-4; j_gene: TRBJ2-4; CDR3aa: CASSGGALAKNIQYF; CDR3nt: TGTGCCAGCAGCGGGGGGGCTCTAGCCAAAAACATTCAGTACTTC
d_gene: TRBD2; abundance: many; v_gene: TRBV9; j_gene: TRBJ2-2; CDR3aa: CASSPPGLANTGELFF; CDR3nt: TGTGCCAGCAGCCCTCCGGGACTAGCTAACACCGGGGAGCTGTTTTTT
d_gene: TRBD2; abundance: .; v_gene: TRBV7-9; j_gene: TRBJ2-1; CDR3aa: CASSLGSSGSINEQFF; CDR3nt: TGTGCCAGCAGCTTAGGATCTAGCGGGAGTATCAATGAGCAGTTCTTC
d_gene: TRBD2; abundance: .; v_gene: TRBV5-1; j_gene: TRBJ2-2; CDR3aa: CASSLYLAGARVGSNTGELFF; CDR3nt: TGCGCCAGCAGCTTGTACCTAGCGGGAGCCCGGGTGGGTTCGAACACCGGGGAGCTGTTTTTT
d_gene: .; abundance: few; v_gene: TRBV10-1; j_gene: TRBJ2-1; CDR3aa: CASSELLVNEQFF; CDR3nt: TGCGCCAGCAGTGAGTTACTGGTCAATGAGCAGTTCTTC
d_gene: TRBD1; abundance: many; v_gene: TRBV24-1; j_gene: TRBJ1-1; CDR3aa: CATGQGGTEAFF; CDR3nt: TGTGCCACCGGACAGGGGGGCACTGAAGCTTTCTTT
d_gene: TRBD2; abundance: many; v_gene: TRBV6-5; j_gene: TRBJ2-4; CDR3aa: CASSVVAGKAKNIQYF; CDR3nt: TGTGCCAGCAGTGTGGTAGCGGGAAAAGCCAAAAACATTCAGTACTTC
d_gene: .; abundance: many; v_gene: TRBV4-2; j_gene: TRBJ2-7; CDR3aa: CASSQGGAEQYF; CDR3nt: TGTGCCAGCAGCCAGGGGGGGGCCGAGCAGTACTTC
d_gene: .; abundance: many; v_gene: TRBV7-9; j_gene: TRBJ2-1; CDR3aa: CASSLKWDEQFF; CDR3nt: TGTGCCAGCAGCTTGAAGTGGGATGAGCAGTTCTTC
d_gene: TRBD1; abundance: many; v_gene: TRBV30; j_gene: TRBJ2-1; CDR3aa: CAWRPGTEYNEQFF; CDR3nt: TGTGCCTGGAGACCCGGGACAGAGTACAATGAGCAGTTCTTC
d_gene: TRBD2; abundance: many; v_gene: TRBV5-1; j_gene: TRBJ2-1; CDR3aa: CASSEPGLAGGNFF; CDR3nt: TGCGCCAGCAGCGAGCCCGGACTAGCGGGAGGTAATTTCTTC
d_gene: TRBD1; abundance: .; v_gene: TRBV29-1; j_gene: TRBJ2-1; CDR3aa: CSGAPGQGNEQFF; CDR3nt: TGCAGCGGGGCGCCGGGACAGGGGAATGAGCAGTTCTTC
d_gene: .; abundance: .; v_gene: TRBV20-1; j_gene: TRBJ2-5; CDR3aa: CSASGGFLSGLQETQYF; CDR3nt: TGCAGTGCTAGTGGGGGCTTTCTGAGTGGGCTACAAGAGACCCAGTACTTC
d_gene: .; abundance: few; v_gene: TRBV6-2/TRBV6-3; j_gene: TRBJ2-1; CDR3aa: CASNGAYNEQFF; CDR3nt: TGTGCCTCAAACGGAGCCTACAATGAGCAGTTCTTC
d_gene: .; abundance: many; v_gene: TRBV12-3/TRBV12-4; j_gene: TRBJ2-7; CDR3aa: CASSQGTSYEQYF; CDR3nt: TGTGCCAGCAGTCAGGGGACCTCCTACGAGCAGTACTTC
d_gene: TRBD2; abundance: .; v_gene: TRBV12-3/TRBV12-4; j_gene: TRBJ2-3; CDR3aa: CASTELAGRDTQYF; CDR3nt: TGTGCCAGCACCGAGCTAGCGGGTAGGGATACGCAGTATTTT
d_gene: .; abundance: .; v_gene: TRBV10-2; j_gene: TRBJ1-4; CDR3aa: CASSVYLYEKLFF; CDR3nt: TGCGCCAGCAGTGTTTATTTGTACGAAAAACTGTTTTTT
d_gene: .; abundance: many; v_gene: TRBV7-8; j_gene: TRBJ2-2; CDR3aa: CASSPPGPGELFF; CDR3nt: TGTGCCAGCAGCCCCCCAGGGCCCGGGGAGCTGTTTTTT
d_gene: TRBD1; abundance: many; v_gene: TRBV12-3/TRBV12-4; j_gene: TRBJ1-1; CDR3aa: CASTLSGDRGEAFF; CDR3nt: TGTGCCAGCACTCTAAGTGGGGACAGGGGTGAAGCTTTCTTT
d_gene: .; abundance: many; v_gene: TRBV30; j_gene: TRBJ2-1; CDR3aa: CAWSSLGIGNEQFF; CDR3nt: TGTGCCTGGAGTTCCCTCGGTATAGGGAATGAGCAGTTCTTC
d_gene: .; abundance: many; v_gene: TRBV7-2; j_gene: TRBJ2-2; CDR3aa: CASSITPTWSTGELFF; CDR3nt: TGTGCCAGCAGCATAACCCCGACCTGGAGCACCGGGGAGCTGTTTTTT
d_gene: .; abundance: many; v_gene: TRBV2; j_gene: TRBJ1-5; CDR3aa: CASRGYRALNQPQHF; CDR3nt: TGTGCCAGCAGGGGATACAGGGCCCTCAATCAGCCCCAGCATTTT
d_gene: .; abundance: few; v_gene: TRBV27; j_gene: TRBJ1-1; CDR3aa: CASREGRRNTEAFF; CDR3nt: TGTGCCAGCAGAGAGGGGAGACGGAACACTGAAGCTTTCTTT
d_gene: .; abundance: many; v_gene: TRBV5-1; j_gene: TRBJ2-1; CDR3aa: CASSLVGKENEQFF; CDR3nt: TGCGCCAGCAGCTTGGTGGGTAAGGAAAATGAGCAGTTCTTC
d_gene: .; abundance: many; v_gene: TRBV11-2; j_gene: TRBJ2-2; CDR3aa: CASSQDRSGELFF; CDR3nt: TGTGCCAGCAGCCAGGACAGAAGCGGGGAGCTGTTTTTT
d_gene: .; abundance: .; v_gene: TRBV7-8; j_gene: TRBJ2-3; CDR3aa: CASRKLQRDTQYF; CDR3nt: TGTGCCAGCAGAAAACTGCAGCGGGATACGCAGTATTTT
d_gene: TRBD1; abundance: few; v_gene: TRBV29-1; j_gene: TRBJ2-7; CDR3aa: CSVGTGANSYEQYF; CDR3nt: TGCAGCGTAGGGACAGGGGCGAACTCCTACGAGCAGTACTTC
d_gene: TRBD2; abundance: many; v_gene: TRBV4-2; j_gene: TRBJ2-1; CDR3aa: CASSNRTSGRGDEQFF; CDR3nt: TGTGCCAGCAGCAACAGGACTAGCGGGAGAGGCGATGAGCAGTTCTTC
d_gene: .; abundance: once; v_gene: TRBV29-1; j_gene: TRBJ2-1; CDR3aa: CSVGHRGPNEQFF; CDR3nt: TGCAGCGTTGGGCACCGGGGGCCAAATGAGCAGTTCTTC
d_gene: .; abundance: many; v_gene: TRBV7-6; j_gene: TRBJ2-2; CDR3aa: CASSLGAAVGTGELFF; CDR3nt: TGTGCCAGCAGCTTAGGGGCAGCGGTGGGAACCGGGGAGCTGTTTTTT
d_gene: TRBD2; abundance: .; v_gene: TRBV20-1; j_gene: TRBJ2-7; CDR3aa: CGGTSGSSYEQYF; CDR3nt: TGTGGGGGGACTAGCGGGAGCTCCTACGAGCAGTACTTC
d_gene: TRBD2; abundance: many; v_gene: TRBV24-1; j_gene: TRBJ2-1; CDR3aa: CATREGGDNEQFF; CDR3nt: TGTGCCACCAGAGAGGGAGGGGACAATGAGCAGTTCTTC
d_gene: .; abundance: .; v_gene: TRBV7-6; j_gene: TRBJ1-5; CDR3aa: CASSSGPGARPQHF; CDR3nt: TGTGCCAGCAGCTCCGGCCCGGGGGCCCGGCCCCAGCATTTT
d_gene: .; abundance: many; v_gene: TRBV4-1; j_gene: TRBJ1-5; CDR3aa: CASRGPGNQPQHF; CDR3nt: TGCGCCAGCAGAGGGCCAGGCAATCAGCCCCAGCATTTT
d_gene: TRBD2; abundance: many; v_gene: TRBV5-1; j_gene: TRBJ2-1; CDR3aa: CASSFRSGRASSSYNEQFF; CDR3nt: TGCGCCAGCAGCTTCCGAAGCGGGAGGGCCTCAAGCTCCTACAATGAGCAGTTCTTC
d_gene: TRBD2; abundance: .; v_gene: TRBV5-1; j_gene: TRBJ2-1; CDR3aa: CASSLEGLGTYNEQFF; CDR3nt: TGCGCCAGCAGCTTGGAAGGACTAGGAACCTACAATGAGCAGTTCTTC
d_gene: TRBD2; abundance: many; v_gene: TRBV29-1; j_gene: TRBJ2-1; CDR3aa: CSVELAGGPNEQFF; CDR3nt: TGCAGCGTTGAACTAGCGGGAGGGCCCAATGAGCAGTTCTTC
d_gene: .; abundance: many; v_gene: TRBV27; j_gene: TRBJ1-6; CDR3aa: CASSRVSNSPLHF; CDR3nt: TGTGCCAGCAGTCGGGTGTCTAATTCACCCCTCCACTTT
d_gene: TRBD1; abundance: many; v_gene: TRBV24-1; j_gene: TRBJ2-5; CDR3aa: CATSDPQGVTQYF; CDR3nt: TGTGCCACCAGTGATCCGCAGGGGGTGACCCAGTACTTC
d_gene: .; abundance: many; v_gene: TRBV12-3/TRBV12-4; j_gene: TRBJ2-1; CDR3aa: CASSLLELVEQFF; CDR3nt: TGTGCCAGCAGTCTCCTAGAGTTGGTTGAGCAGTTCTTC
d_gene: TRBD1; abundance: few; v_gene: TRBV30; j_gene: TRBJ1-1; CDR3aa: CAWSVVWDRGNTEAFF; CDR3nt: TGTGCCTGGAGTGTAGTATGGGACAGGGGCAACACTGAAGCTTTCTTT
d_gene: .; abundance: many; v_gene: TRBV7-9; j_gene: TRBJ1-1; CDR3aa: CASSLIRGGAGEAFF; CDR3nt: TGTGCCAGCAGCTTAATTCGTGGTGGGGCAGGTGAAGCTTTCTTT
d_gene: .; abundance: many; v_gene: TRBV7-9; j_gene: TRBJ2-5; CDR3aa: CASSLVGIALGQETQYF; CDR3nt: TGTGCCAGCAGCTTAGTAGGAATAGCGTTGGGGCAAGAGACCCAGTACTTC
d_gene: TRBD2; abundance: .; v_gene: TRBV30; j_gene: TRBJ2-1; CDR3aa: CAWSVRGSGKSYNEQFF; CDR3nt: TGTGCCTGGAGTGTTCGGGGTAGCGGGAAATCCTACAATGAGCAGTTCTTC
d_gene: .; abundance: .; v_gene: TRBV30; j_gene: TRBJ1-1; CDR3aa: CAWKSPRLNTEAFF; CDR3nt: TGTGCCTGGAAGTCCCCTCGATTGAACACTGAAGCTTTCTTT
d_gene: TRBD1; abundance: many; v_gene: TRBV20-1; j_gene: TRBJ2-1; CDR3aa: CSANSVLRDRGGYNEQFF; CDR3nt: TGCAGTGCTAACTCGGTCTTGCGTGACAGGGGGGGATACAATGAGCAGTTCTTC
d_gene: TRBD2; abundance: .; v_gene: TRBV20-1; j_gene: TRBJ2-3; CDR3aa: CSARSSGREPDTQYF; CDR3nt: TGCAGTGCTAGATCAAGCGGGAGGGAGCCAGATACGCAGTATTTT
d_gene: .; abundance: many; v_gene: TRBV12-3/TRBV12-4; j_gene: TRBJ1-5; CDR3aa: CASSWGDSWPQHF; CDR3nt: TGTGCCAGCAGTTGGGGGGACTCATGGCCCCAGCATTTT
d_gene: .; abundance: .; v_gene: TRBV18; j_gene: TRBJ2-4; CDR3aa: CASSATRTAKNIQYF; CDR3nt: TGTGCCAGCTCAGCAACCAGGACAGCCAAAAACATTCAGTACTTC
d_gene: .; abundance: many; v_gene: TRBV6-5; j_gene: TRBJ2-3; CDR3aa: CASSYSDPPPPEDTQYF; CDR3nt: TGTGCCAGCAGTTACTCGGATCCACCCCCACCTGAGGATACGCAGTATTTT
d_gene: .; abundance: many; v_gene: TRBV5-1; j_gene: TRBJ2-1; CDR3aa: CASSLDGGVNEQFF; CDR3nt: TGCGCCAGCAGCTTGGATGGAGGGGTAAATGAGCAGTTCTTC
d_gene: .; abundance: many; v_gene: TRBV18; j_gene: TRBJ1-5; CDR3aa: CASSSDRNQPQHF; CDR3nt: TGTGCCAGCTCATCGGACAGAAATCAGCCCCAGCATTTT
d_gene: TRBD2; abundance: .; v_gene: TRBV20-1; j_gene: TRBJ2-1; CDR3aa: CSASTSGNRDEQFF; CDR3nt: TGCAGTGCTTCGACTAGCGGGAATAGGGATGAGCAGTTCTTC
d_gene: TRBD2; abundance: few; v_gene: TRBV11-2; j_gene: TRBJ2-1; CDR3aa: CASSLRLAVYNEQFF; CDR3nt: TGTGCCAGCAGCCTACGACTAGCGGTCTACAATGAGCAGTTCTTC
d_gene: .; abundance: .; v_gene: TRBV18; j_gene: TRBJ2-5; CDR3aa: CASSPFRQNQETQYF; CDR3nt: TGTGCCAGCTCACCATTTCGACAGAACCAAGAGACCCAGTACTTC